This T cell receptor (beta chain) came from a study of blood T cell repertoires in COVID-19. On the study more broadly: Acute and convalescent COVID-19 specimens originated in the United States, Italy and Spain. T cells, B-cell-depleted T cells, or PBMCs supplied cDNA or gDNA.

The CDR3 is 14 residues long. V was clipped by 5 bases and J by 9 bases, with 14 bases between them. CDR1 is MNHEY, CDR2 SVGEGT, per germline. Per the original methods: Using reference gene primer amplification, nucleated cell counts were estimated. The assay was immunoSEQ multiplex PCR, and TCRdb's table has in-frame clones only and misses some. V, J and clone size are taken as reported in that table, and D and trimming were inferred from the DNA itself. Counted here are 230,000 or so clones, 75% to 85% occurring once; the ten biggest clones make up roughly 7.4%. The table lists this clone with a few counts. Seattle cases were enrolled at active infection and followed longitudinally.

The gene calls are TRBV6-2 or TRBV6-3 and TRBJ1-6; D gene uncertain. This sequence originates from a woman of 80 years or more with COVID-19, enrolled during active disease. The sample taken for sequencing was peripheral blood. The CDR3 is CASSRNSGGSPLHF. CDR3 nucleotide sequence: TGTGCCAGCAGTCGGAACTCCGGAGGTTCACCCCTCCACTTT.